A single T cell receptor beta chain is shown here with its context. Antigen unknown. The source of the sample is a study of post-analysis software for immune sequencing data. Study at large: Patients had relapsing-remitting, secondary progressive or progressive-relapsing multiple sclerosis; some lacked subtype.

The study, taken as a whole, reports: Diversity measured as normalized Chao1 was significantly lower in multiple sclerosis patients than in controls.

TCR beta libraries were prepared from cDNA with unique molecular identifiers. Each CDR3 protein gets one entry after TCRdb re-called the PCR reads with MiXCR. This table has 820,000 or so distinct CDR3 sequences, roughly 58% appearing once. Material: blood. The source of this sequence is a girl aged 5-17 years with multiple sclerosis.

The CDR3 spells CASSRARGEAFF. CDR3 bases: TGTGCCAGCAGTCGGGCCCGCGGGGAGGCTTTCTTT. This chain connects TRBV6-5 to TRBJ1-1; no reliable D call. V was pared by 5 bases and J by 11 bases, with 15 bases between. The CDR3 length is 12 residues. CDR1 and CDR2 (germline): MNHEY, SVGAGI.